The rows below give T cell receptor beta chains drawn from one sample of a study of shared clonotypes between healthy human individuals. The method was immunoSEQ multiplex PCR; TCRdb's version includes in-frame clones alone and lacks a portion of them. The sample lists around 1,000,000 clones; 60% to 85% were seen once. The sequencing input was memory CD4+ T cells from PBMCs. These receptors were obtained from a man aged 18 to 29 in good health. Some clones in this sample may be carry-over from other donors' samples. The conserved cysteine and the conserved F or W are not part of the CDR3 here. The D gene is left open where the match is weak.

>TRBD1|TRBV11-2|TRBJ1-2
ASSPSQGRDRNYGYT
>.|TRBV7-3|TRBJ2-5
ASSLVEYETQY
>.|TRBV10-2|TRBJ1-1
ASSENGDPGEAF
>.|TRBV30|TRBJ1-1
AWRGAGTEAF
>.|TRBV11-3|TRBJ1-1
ASSPGRGGSVNTEAF
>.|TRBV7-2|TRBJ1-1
ASSLDASHYTEAF
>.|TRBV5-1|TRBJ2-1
ASSSVVVNGDNEQF
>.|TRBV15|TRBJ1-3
ATSREGKSAGNTIY
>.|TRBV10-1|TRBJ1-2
ASSEDISVGGYT
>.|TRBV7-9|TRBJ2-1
ASSRTNAKLSEQF
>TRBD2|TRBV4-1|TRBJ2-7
ASSQTGLGLRTSGIRSGEQY
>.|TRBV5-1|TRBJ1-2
ASSQVLGNYGYT
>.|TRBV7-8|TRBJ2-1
ASSLARDNEQF
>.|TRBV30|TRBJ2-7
AWSLRRGYEQY
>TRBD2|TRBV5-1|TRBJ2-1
ASTLAGGATNEQF
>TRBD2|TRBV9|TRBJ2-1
ASSVAISGSYEQF
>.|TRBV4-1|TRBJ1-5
ASSRDGGGRVGQPQH
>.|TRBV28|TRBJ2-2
ASRSFRDTSLGTGELF
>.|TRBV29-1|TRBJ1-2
SVEVGQVYT
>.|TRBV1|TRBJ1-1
TSSQSLRGRRTEAF
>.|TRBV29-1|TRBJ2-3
SVRDWDTQY
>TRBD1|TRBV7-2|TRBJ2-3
ASGGRGSNTQY
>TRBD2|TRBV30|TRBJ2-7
AQGLAGTYEQY
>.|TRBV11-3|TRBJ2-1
ASSLEGKEGTNNEQF